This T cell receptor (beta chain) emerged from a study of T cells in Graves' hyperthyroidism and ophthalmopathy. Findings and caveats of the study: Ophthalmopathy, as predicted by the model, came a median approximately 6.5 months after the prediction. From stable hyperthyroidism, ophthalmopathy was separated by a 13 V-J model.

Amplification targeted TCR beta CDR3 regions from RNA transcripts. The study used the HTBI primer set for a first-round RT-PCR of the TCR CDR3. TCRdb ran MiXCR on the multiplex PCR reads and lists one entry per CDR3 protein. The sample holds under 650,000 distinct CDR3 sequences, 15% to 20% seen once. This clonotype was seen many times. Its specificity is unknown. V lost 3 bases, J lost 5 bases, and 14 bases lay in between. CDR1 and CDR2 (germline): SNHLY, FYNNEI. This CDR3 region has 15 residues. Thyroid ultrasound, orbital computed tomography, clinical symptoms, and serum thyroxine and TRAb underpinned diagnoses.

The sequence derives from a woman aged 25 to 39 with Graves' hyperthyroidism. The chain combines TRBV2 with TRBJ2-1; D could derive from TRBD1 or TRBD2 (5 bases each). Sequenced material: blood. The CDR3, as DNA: TGTGCCAGCAGTGAGACAGTCGACTATAACAATGAGCAGTTCTTC. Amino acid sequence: CASSETVDYNNEQFF. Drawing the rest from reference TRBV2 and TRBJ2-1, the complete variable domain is EPEVTQTPSHQVTQMGQEVILRCVPISNHLYFYWYRQILGQKVEFLVSFYNNEISEKSEIFDDQFSVERPDGSNFTLKIRSTKLEDSAMYFCASSETVDYNNEQFFGPGTRLTVL.